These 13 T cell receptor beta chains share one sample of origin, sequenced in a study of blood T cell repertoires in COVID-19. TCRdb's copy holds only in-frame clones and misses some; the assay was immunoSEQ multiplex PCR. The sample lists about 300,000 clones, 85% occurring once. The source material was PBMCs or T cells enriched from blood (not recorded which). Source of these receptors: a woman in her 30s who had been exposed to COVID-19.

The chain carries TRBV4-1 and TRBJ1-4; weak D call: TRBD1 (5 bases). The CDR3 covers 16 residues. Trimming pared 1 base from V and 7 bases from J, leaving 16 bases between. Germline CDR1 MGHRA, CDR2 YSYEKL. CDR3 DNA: TGCGCCAGCAGCCAAGTTCCCGCAGGGTTGGGTGAAAAACTGTTTTTT. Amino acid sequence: CASSQVPAGLGEKLFF.

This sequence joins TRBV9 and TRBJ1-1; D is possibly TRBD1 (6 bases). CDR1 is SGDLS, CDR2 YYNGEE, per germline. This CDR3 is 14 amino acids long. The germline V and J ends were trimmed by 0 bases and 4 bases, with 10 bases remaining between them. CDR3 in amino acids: CASSVGGGITEAFF. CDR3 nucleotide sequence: TGTGCCAGCAGCGTAGGAGGGGGAATCACTGAAGCTTTCTTT.

CDR3 region: CASSQVTPAIAGGTDTQYF. The CDR3 DNA sequence: TGCGCCAGCAGCCAAGTTACCCCGGCGATAGCGGGGGGCACAGATACGCAGTATTTT. The chain recombines TRBV4-3 with TRBJ2-3, with 9 bases identical to TRBD2. This CDR3 has 19 amino acids. V was clipped by 1 base and J by 1 base; unmatched bases: 12. Germline CDR1 is LGHNA and CDR2 is YSLEER.

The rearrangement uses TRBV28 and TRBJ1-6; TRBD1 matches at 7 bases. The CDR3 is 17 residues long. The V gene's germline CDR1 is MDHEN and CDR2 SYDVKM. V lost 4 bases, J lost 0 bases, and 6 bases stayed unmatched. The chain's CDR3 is CASSWTTGSSYNSPLHF. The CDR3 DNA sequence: TGTGCCAGCAGTTGGACGACAGGGAGCTCCTATAATTCACCCCTCCACTTT.

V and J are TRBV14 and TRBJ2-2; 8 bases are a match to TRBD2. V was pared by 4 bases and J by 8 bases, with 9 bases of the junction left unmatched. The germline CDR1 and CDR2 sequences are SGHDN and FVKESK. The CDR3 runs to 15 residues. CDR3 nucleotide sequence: TGTGCCAGCAGCCCCCGTGTAGCGGGAATAGGGGAGCTGTTTTTT. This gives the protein CASSPRVAGIGELFF.

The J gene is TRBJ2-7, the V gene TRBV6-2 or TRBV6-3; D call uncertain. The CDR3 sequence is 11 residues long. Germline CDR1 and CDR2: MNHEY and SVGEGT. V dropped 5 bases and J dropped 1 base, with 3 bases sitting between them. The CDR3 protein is CASSQSYEQYF. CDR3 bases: TGTGCCAGCAGTCAGTCCTACGAGCAGTACTTC.

CDR3 coding DNA: TGTGCCAGCACCATTATAGGAGGGACTAGCGGGACCGGGGAGCTGTTTTTT. It translates to CASTIIGGTSGTGELFF. J is TRBJ2-2 and V is TRBV28; TRBD2 matches at 12 bases. V lost 7 bases to trimming and J lost 5 bases; unmatched junction nucleotides: 11. The CDR3 has 17 amino acids. CDR1 and CDR2 from the germline V gene are MDHEN and SYDVKM.

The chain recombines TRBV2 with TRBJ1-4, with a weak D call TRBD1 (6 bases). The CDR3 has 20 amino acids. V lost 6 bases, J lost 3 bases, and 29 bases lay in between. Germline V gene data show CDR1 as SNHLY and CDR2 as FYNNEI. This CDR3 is CASSQHAGTSLGRANEKLFF. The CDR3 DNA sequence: TGTGCCAGCAGCCAACACGCCGGGACATCCCTTGGTAGGGCTAATGAAAAACTGTTTTTT. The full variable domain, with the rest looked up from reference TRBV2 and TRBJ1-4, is EPEVTQTPSHQVTQMGQEVILRCVPISNHLYFYWYRQILGQKVEFLVSFYNNEISEKSEIFDDQFSVERPDGSNFTLKIRSTKLEDSAMYFCASSQHAGTSLGRANEKLFFGSGTQLSVL.

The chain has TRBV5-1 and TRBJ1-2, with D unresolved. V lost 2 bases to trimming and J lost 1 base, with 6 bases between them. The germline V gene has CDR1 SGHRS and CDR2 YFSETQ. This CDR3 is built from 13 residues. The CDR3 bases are TGCGCCAGCAGCTTACTAAGTAACTATGGCTACACCTTC. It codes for CASSLLSNYGYTF. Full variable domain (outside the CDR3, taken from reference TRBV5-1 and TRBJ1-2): KAGVTQTPRYLIKTRGQQVTLSCSPISGHRSVSWYQQTPGQGLQFLFEYFSETQRNKGNFPGRFSGRQFSNSRSEMNVSTLELGDSALYLCASSLLSNYGYTFGSGTRLTVV.

CDR3: CASSDPGLAGGYEQFF. CDR3 bases: TGCGCCAGCAGCGACCCGGGACTAGCGGGTGGGTATGAGCAGTTCTTC. V and J are TRBV4-1 and TRBJ2-1; TRBD2 matches 12 bases. This CDR3 contains 16 residues. After removal of 5 bases from V and 8 bases from J, the junction contained 10 bases not matched to a gene. CDR1 and CDR2 (germline): MGHRA, YSYEKL.

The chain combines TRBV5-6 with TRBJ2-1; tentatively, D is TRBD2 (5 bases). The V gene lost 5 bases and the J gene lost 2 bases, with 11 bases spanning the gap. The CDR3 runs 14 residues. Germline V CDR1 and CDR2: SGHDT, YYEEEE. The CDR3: CASRESGTYNEQFF. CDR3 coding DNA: TGTGCCAGCAGGGAGAGCGGAACCTACAATGAGCAGTTCTTC.

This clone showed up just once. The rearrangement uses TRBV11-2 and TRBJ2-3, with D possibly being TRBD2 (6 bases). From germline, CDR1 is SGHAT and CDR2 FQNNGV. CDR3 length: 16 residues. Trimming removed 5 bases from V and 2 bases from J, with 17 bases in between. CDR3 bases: TGTGCCAGCAGCCTTGCAAGGGACTTTCCCACAGATACGCAGTATTTT. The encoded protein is CASSLARDFPTDTQYF. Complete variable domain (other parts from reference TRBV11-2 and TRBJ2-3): EAGVAQSPRYKIIEKRQSVAFWCNPISGHATLYWYQQILGQGPKLLIQFQNNGVVDDSQLPKDRFSAERLKGVDSTLKIQPAKLEDSAVYLCASSLARDFPTDTQYFGPGTRLTVL.

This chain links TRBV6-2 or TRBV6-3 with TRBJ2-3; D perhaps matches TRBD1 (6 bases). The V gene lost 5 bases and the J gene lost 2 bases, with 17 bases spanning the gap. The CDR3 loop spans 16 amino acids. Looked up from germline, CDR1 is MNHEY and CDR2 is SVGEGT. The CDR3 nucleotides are TGTGCCAGCAGTAGACGAGGCAGGGGTGCCACAGATACGCAGTATTTT. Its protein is CASSRRGRGATDTQYF.